The 23 T cell receptor beta chains below come from one sample, sequenced in a study of OX40 agonist ivuxolimab in advanced cancers. Generated by immunoSEQ multiplex PCR, the TCRdb table keeps only in-frame clones and is missing some. Of some 26,000 clones listed, 70% to 80% are singletons. The sample here was CD4+ or CD8+ T cells sorted from blood, taken in a trial of the OX40 agonist ivuxolimab. The receptors here all came from an adult with an advanced solid tumor such as melanoma, head and neck, liver or kidney cancer.

This chain connects TRBV7-8 to TRBJ2-3; 7 nucleotides line up with TRBD2. The junction had 6 bases not matched to a gene; V was cut back by 3 bases and J by 0 bases. Germline V gives CDR1 SGHVS, CDR2 FQNEAQ. CDR3 length: 16 residues. Here the CDR3 DNA reads TGTGCCAGCAGCTTGGTAGCGGGCAAAAGCACAGATACGCAGTATTTT. The encoded protein is CASSLVAGKSTDTQYF.

The chain links TRBV6-1 to TRBJ2-7; the D gene is possibly TRBD2 (5 bases). Germline CDR1 and CDR2: MNHNS and SASEGT. The CDR3 is 13 residues long. V lost 7 bases to trimming and J lost 0 bases, with 10 bases between them. CDR3 bases: TGTGCCAGCATGTGGCGGGTCTCCTACGAGCAGTACTTC. This codes for CASMWRVSYEQYF.

The chain carries TRBV5-1 and TRBJ2-7; D might be TRBD1 (5 bases). The CDR3 extends over 15 amino acids. Germline V gene lookup returns CDR1 SGHRS and CDR2 YFSETQ. Trimming stripped 7 bases from V and 0 bases from J, with 17 bases between. This CDR3 reads CASRTGASSSYEQYF. Here the CDR3 DNA reads TGCGCCAGCCGTACTGGGGCGTCCTCCTCCTACGAGCAGTACTTC.

This chain joins TRBV4-1 and TRBJ2-1; 8 nucleotides line up with TRBD2. The CDR3 sequence is 13 residues long. V lost 3 bases to trimming and J lost 10 bases; unmatched junction nucleotides: 5. In germline, CDR1 is MGHRA, CDR2 YSYEKL. The DNA of the CDR3 is TGCGCCAGCAGCCATCCATTAGCGGGAGAGCAGTTCTTC. It is translated as CASSHPLAGEQFF.

This rearrangement joins TRBV27 to TRBJ2-7; possibly TRBD1 for D (6 bases). V lost 6 bases and J 5 bases, leaving 17 bases between the germline ends. CDR3 size: 14 residues. Germline V lookup: CDR1 MNHEY, CDR2 SMNVEV (reference sequence). CDR3 nucleotides: TGTGCCAGCAGCCCCCGGACAGCATTCCACGAGCAGTACTTC. It encodes CASSPRTAFHEQYF.

The chain uses TRBV5-4 and TRBJ1-1; D is uncertain. This CDR3 has 11 amino acids. Germline V gives CDR1 SGHNT, CDR2 YYREEE (reference sequence). The V and J ends lost 0 bases and 4 bases respectively, with 1 base between them. Here the CDR3 reads CASSLGTEAFF. DNA of the CDR3: TGTGCCAGCAGCTTGGGCACTGAAGCTTTCTTT. The variable domain in full, completed from reference TRBV5-4 and TRBJ1-1, reads ETGVTQSPTHLIKTRGQQVTLRCSSQSGHNTVSWYQQALGQGPQFIFQYYREEENGRGNFPPRFSGLQFPNYSSELNVNALELDDSALYLCASSLGTEAFFGQGTRLTVV.

The chain joins TRBV12-5 to TRBJ1-1, with TRBD1 identical over 8 bases. Trimming removed 6 bases from V and 4 bases from J; junction bases left unmatched: 10. Germline CDR1 LGHNT, CDR2 FRNRAP. This CDR3 is built from 15 residues. For the CDR3, the DNA is TGTGCTAGTGGGCATTGGACAGGGCTCGGCACTGAAGCTTTCTTT. This codes for CASGHWTGLGTEAFF.

The genes are TRBV9 and TRBJ2-3; 8 nucleotides agree with TRBD2. The CDR3 consists of 16 residues. V gave up 3 bases and J gave up 1 base; unmatched junction bases: 7. Germline V gene lookup returns CDR1 SGDLS and CDR2 YYNGEE. The CDR3, as DNA: TGTGCCAGCAGCGACAACTTGCGGGGGGGCACAGATACGCAGTATTTT. It specifies CASSDNLRGGTDTQYF. Together with reference TRBV9 and TRBJ2-3, the CDR3 gives the full variable domain: DSGVTQTPKHLITATGQRVTLRCSPRSGDLSVYWYQQSLDQGLQFLIQYYNGEERAKGNILERFSAQQFPDLHSELNLSSLELGDSALYFCASSDNLRGGTDTQYFGPGTRLTVL.

This clone is a singleton in its sample. The chain combines TRBV19 with TRBJ1-1, with D uncertain. Trimming removed 5 bases at V and 0 bases at J, with 7 bases between. Germline CDR1 LNHDA, CDR2 SQIVND (reference sequence). The CDR3 has 13 amino acids. This CDR3 is CASSLEVNTEAFF. For the CDR3, the DNA is TGTGCCAGTAGTCTGGAGGTGAACACTGAAGCTTTCTTT.

This sequence joins TRBV7-2 and TRBJ1-6; D remains unclear. Deletions cut 7 bases from V and 9 bases from J, with 13 bases between. The CDR3 sequence is 13 residues long. The germline V gene has CDR1 SGHTA and CDR2 FQGNSA. The CDR3 is CASTQGLSSPLHF. CDR3 bases: TGTGCCAGCACCCAAGGGCTGAGTTCACCCCTCCACTTT.

This rearrangement joins TRBV30 to TRBJ2-1; 9 nucleotides line up with TRBD1. Per the germline V gene, CDR1 is GTSNPN and CDR2 is SVGIG (reference sequence). The CDR3 spans 14 residues. J was trimmed by 8 bases and V by 0 bases; bases with no gene match: 5. Here the CDR3 DNA reads TGTGCCTGGAGTGTCGGGACAGGGTCCTATGAGCAGTTCTTC. This codes for CAWSVGTGSYEQFF.

J is TRBJ1-1 and V is TRBV19, with D hard to call. The V gene lost 1 base and the J gene lost 4 bases, with 7 bases spanning the gap. Germline-derived CDR1 and CDR2 are LNHDA and SQIVND (reference sequence). The CDR3 sequence is 13 residues long. The CDR3 loop is CASSIVYGTEAFF. CDR3 bases: TGTGCCAGTAGTATAGTATACGGCACTGAAGCTTTCTTT.

This chain joins TRBV19 and TRBJ1-4; D gene uncertain. This CDR3 is 13 amino acids long. V shed 3 bases and J shed 5 bases, with 7 bases lying between them. In germline, CDR1 is LNHDA, CDR2 SQIVND (reference sequence). The CDR3 region is CASSIAGNEKLFF. Written as DNA, the CDR3 is TGTGCCAGTAGTATCGCAGGAAATGAAAAACTGTTTTTT.

This chain joins TRBV7-3 and TRBJ2-1, with 12 nucleotides matching TRBD2. Germline CDR1 SGHTA, CDR2 FQGTGA. Trimming at V came to 5 bases and at J to 6 bases, leaving 8 bases not matched to a gene. This CDR3 is built from 16 residues. The CDR3 sequence is CASSAQLAGGVNEQFF. The DNA of the CDR3 is TGTGCCAGCAGCGCCCAACTAGCGGGGGGAGTCAATGAGCAGTTCTTC.

The chain joins TRBV7-9 to TRBJ2-1; the D gene is possibly TRBD2 (5 bases). Per germline, CDR1 SEHNR and CDR2 FQNEAQ (reference sequence). CDR3 length: 13 residues. V gave up 5 bases and J gave up 1 base, with 6 bases separating them. The CDR3, as DNA: TGTGCCAGCAGCGGACTGTCCTACAATGAGCAGTTCTTC. Amino acid sequence: CASSGLSYNEQFF.

The genes are TRBV9 and TRBJ2-7; D is possibly TRBD2 (6 bases). Germline CDR1 is SGDLS and CDR2 is YYNGEE. Trimming stripped 0 bases from V and 0 bases from J, with 10 bases between. The CDR3 totals 15 residues. The CDR3 is CASSVEGGISYEQYF. The DNA for the CDR3 is TGTGCCAGCAGCGTAGAGGGAGGTATCTCCTACGAGCAGTACTTC.

The CDR3 loop reads CASSLSVAGGYNEQFF. CDR3 DNA: TGTGCCAGCAGTTTATCAGTAGCGGGAGGGTACAATGAGCAGTTCTTC. The V and J genes are TRBV27 and TRBJ2-1, with 11 bases matching TRBD2. Germline loops: CDR1 MNHEY, CDR2 SMNVEV (reference sequence). This CDR3 comprises 16 residues. V was pared by 0 bases and J by 4 bases, with 2 bases of the junction left unmatched.

To note about this clone: A much more abundant neighbour one base away suggests this may be a read error. Other DNA sequences in the same sample also yield this CDR3. The rearrangement links TRBV11-2 to TRBJ2-7; D possibly corresponds to TRBD2 (6 bases). V was clipped by 6 bases and J by 3 bases, with 15 bases between them. This CDR3 has 14 amino acids. Germline CDR1 reads SGHAT; CDR2 reads FQNNGV. This CDR3 is CASRPVADDYEQYF. In DNA form, the CDR3 reads TGTGCCAGCAGGCCCGTAGCGGACGACTACGAGCAGTACTTC.

The chain carries TRBV4-1 and TRBJ2-1; D not certain. V dropped 0 bases and J dropped 4 bases, with 10 bases sitting between them. Germline V lookup: CDR1 MGHRA, CDR2 YSYEKL. The CDR3 runs 15 residues. The CDR3 is CASSQEWQLYNEQFF. The CDR3 bases are TGCGCCAGCAGCCAAGAGTGGCAACTTTACAATGAGCAGTTCTTC.

This clone was detected only once. The chain has TRBV7-8 and TRBJ2-7; 9 bases are shared with TRBD2. Germline CDR1 and CDR2: SGHVS and FQNEAQ. V lost 2 bases, J lost 4 bases, and 9 bases stayed unmatched. The CDR3 length is 16 residues. The DNA of the CDR3 is TGTGCCAGCAGCTTATTAGCGGGGGAGGCTTCTTACGAGCAGTACTTC. Translation: CASSLLAGEASYEQYF.

This chain uses TRBV7-9 with TRBJ2-7; TRBD2 matches 9 bases. There are 15 residues in the CDR3. Germline V lookup: CDR1 SEHNR, CDR2 FQNEAQ (reference sequence). The J segment lost 2 bases and the V segment lost 3 bases, leaving 5 bases of the junction unmatched. The CDR3 DNA is TGTGCCAGCAGCTTTGGGCTAGCGGGGACCTACGAGCAGTACTTC. Its protein is CASSFGLAGTYEQYF.

The J gene is TRBJ2-7, the V gene TRBV5-6; D uncertain. Germline CDR1 SGHDT, CDR2 YYEEEE. CDR3 length: 15 residues. Deletions cut 3 bases from V and 2 bases from J, with 15 bases between. The CDR3 loop reads CASSSYGEVTYEQYF. The DNA for the CDR3 is TGTGCCAGCAGCTCCTATGGTGAGGTGACCTACGAGCAGTACTTC.

The chain recombines TRBV7-8 with TRBJ1-2, with 7 positions matching TRBD1. Germline values: CDR1 SGHVS, CDR2 FQNEAQ. The V and J ends lost 5 bases and 2 bases, in that order; junction bases with no gene match: 14. CDR3 size: 17 residues. The CDR3 spells CASSKTPMQGENYGYTF. The DNA for the CDR3 is TGTGCCAGCAGCAAAACCCCAATGCAGGGGGAGAACTATGGCTACACCTTC.